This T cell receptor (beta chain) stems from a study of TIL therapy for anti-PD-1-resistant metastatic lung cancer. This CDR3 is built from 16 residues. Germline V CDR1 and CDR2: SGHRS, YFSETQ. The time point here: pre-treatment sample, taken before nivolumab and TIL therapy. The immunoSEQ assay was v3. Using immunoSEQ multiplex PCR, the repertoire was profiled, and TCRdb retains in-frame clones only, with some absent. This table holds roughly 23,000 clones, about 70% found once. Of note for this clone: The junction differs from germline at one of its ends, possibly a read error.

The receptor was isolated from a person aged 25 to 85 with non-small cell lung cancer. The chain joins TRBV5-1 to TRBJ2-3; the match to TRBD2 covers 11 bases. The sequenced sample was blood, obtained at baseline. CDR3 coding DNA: TGCGCCGGCAGCGCGGGGACTAGCGGCTTATCGGATACGCAGTATTTT. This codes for CAGSAGTSGLSDTQYF.